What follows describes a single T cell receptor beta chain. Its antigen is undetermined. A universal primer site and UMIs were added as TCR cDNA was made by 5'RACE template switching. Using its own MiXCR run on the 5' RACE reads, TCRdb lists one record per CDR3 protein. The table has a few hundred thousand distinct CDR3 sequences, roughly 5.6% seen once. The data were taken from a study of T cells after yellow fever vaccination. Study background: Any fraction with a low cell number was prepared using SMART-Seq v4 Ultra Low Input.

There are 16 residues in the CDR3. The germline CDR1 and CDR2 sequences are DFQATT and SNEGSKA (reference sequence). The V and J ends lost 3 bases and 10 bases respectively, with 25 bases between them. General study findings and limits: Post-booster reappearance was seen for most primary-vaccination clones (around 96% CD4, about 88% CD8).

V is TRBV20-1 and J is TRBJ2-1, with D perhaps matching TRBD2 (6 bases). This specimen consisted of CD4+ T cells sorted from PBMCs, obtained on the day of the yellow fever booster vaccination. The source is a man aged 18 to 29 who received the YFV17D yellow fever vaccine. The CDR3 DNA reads TGCAGTGCTAGTTCGTTCCTAGCGCCCAGCAAAGGGGAGCAGTTCTTC. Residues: CSASSFLAPSKGEQFF.